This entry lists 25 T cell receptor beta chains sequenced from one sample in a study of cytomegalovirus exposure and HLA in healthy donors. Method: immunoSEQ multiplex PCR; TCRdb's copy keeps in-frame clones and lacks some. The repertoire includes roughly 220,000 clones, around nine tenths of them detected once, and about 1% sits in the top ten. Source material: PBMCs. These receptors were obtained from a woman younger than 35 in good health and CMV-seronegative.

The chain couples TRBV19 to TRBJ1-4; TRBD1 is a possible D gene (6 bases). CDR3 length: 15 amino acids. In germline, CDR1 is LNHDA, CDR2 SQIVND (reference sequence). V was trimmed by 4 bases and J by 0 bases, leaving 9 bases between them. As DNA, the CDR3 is TGTGCCAGTAGTACTACAGGGTCAACTAATGAAAAACTGTTTTTT. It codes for CASSTTGSTNEKLFF.

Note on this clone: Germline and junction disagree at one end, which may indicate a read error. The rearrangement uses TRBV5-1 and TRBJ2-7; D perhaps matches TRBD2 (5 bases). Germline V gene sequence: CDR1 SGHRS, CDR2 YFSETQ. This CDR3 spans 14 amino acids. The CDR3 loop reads CASTLEAGSYEQYF. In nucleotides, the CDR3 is TGCGCCAGCACCTTGGAGGCAGGATCCTACGAGCAGTACTTC.

The CDR3 bases are TGCGCCAGCAGCTGGGGGACTAGCGGAGAGACCCAGTACTTC. Protein sequence: CASSWGTSGETQYF. The chain recombines TRBV5-1 with TRBJ2-5, with 11 nucleotides matching TRBD2. The CDR3 is 14 residues long. V gave up 3 bases and J gave up 4 bases; unmatched junction bases: 2. CDR1 is SGHRS, CDR2 YFSETQ, per germline.

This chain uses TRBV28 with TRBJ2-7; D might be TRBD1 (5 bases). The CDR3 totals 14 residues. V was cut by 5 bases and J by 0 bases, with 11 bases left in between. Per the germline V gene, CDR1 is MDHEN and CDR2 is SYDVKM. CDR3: CASSVSTASYEQYF. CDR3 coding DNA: TGTGCCAGCAGTGTTTCGACAGCCTCCTACGAGCAGTACTTC.

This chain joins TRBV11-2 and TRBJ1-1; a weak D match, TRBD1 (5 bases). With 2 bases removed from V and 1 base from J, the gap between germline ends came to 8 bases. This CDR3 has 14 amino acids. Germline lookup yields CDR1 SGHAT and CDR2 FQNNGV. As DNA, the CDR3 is TGTGCCAGCAGCTTACAGGGTTGGAACACTGAAGCTTTCTTT. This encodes CASSLQGWNTEAFF. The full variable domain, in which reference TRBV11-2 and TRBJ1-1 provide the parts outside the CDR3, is EAGVAQSPRYKIIEKRQSVAFWCNPISGHATLYWYQQILGQGPKLLIQFQNNGVVDDSQLPKDRFSAERLKGVDSTLKIQPAKLEDSAVYLCASSLQGWNTEAFFGQGTRLTVV.

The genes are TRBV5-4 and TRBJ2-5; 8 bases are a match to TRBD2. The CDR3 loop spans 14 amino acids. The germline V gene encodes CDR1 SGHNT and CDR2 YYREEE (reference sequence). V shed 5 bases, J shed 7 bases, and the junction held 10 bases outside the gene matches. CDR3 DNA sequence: TGTGCCAGCAGACGGGGGGGCTGGCGCGGGACCCAGTACTTC. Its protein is CASRRGGWRGTQYF. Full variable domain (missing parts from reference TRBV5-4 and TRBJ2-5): ETGVTQSPTHLIKTRGQQVTLRCSSQSGHNTVSWYQQALGQGPQFIFQYYREEENGRGNFPPRFSGLQFPNYSSELNVNALELDDSALYLCASRRGGWRGTQYFGPGTRLLVL.

The CDR3: CASSEWVRGHTIYF. For the CDR3, the DNA is TGCGCCAGCAGTGAGTGGGTCAGGGGTCACACCATATATTTT. This rearrangement joins TRBV10-2 to TRBJ1-3; TRBD1 might be the D (6 bases). Germline CDR1 and CDR2: WSHSY and SAAADI. The CDR3 spans 14 residues. V was shortened by 1 base and J by 8 bases, with 12 bases between the two germline ends.

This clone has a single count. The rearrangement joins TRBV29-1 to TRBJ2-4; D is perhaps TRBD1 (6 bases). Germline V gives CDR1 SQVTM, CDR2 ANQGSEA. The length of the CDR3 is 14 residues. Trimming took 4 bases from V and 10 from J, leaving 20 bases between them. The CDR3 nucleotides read TGCAGCGTTGTTTATGAATCAGGGGACGTAATTCAGTACTTC. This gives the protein CSVVYESGDVIQYF.

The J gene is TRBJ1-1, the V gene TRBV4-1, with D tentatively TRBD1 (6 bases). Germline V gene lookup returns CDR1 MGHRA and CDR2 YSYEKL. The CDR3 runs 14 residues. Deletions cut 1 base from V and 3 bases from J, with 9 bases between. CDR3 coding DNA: TGCGCCAGCAGCCAAGCGACAGGCTACACTGAAGCTTTCTTT. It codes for CASSQATGYTEAFF.

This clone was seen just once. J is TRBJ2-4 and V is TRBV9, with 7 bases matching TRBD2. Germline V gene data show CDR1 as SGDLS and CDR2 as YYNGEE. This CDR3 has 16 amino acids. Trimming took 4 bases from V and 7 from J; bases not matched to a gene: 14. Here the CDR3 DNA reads TGTGCCAGCAGCACACCCCGGTTGGAGGGAGGGAACATTCAGTACTTC. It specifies CASSTPRLEGGNIQYF.

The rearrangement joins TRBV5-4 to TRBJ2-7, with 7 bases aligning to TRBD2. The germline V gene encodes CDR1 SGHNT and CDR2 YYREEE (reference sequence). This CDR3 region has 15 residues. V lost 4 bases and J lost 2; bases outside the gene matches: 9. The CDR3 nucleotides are TGTGCCAGCAGCCCCTCGACTAGCTTGCCCTACGAGCAGTACTTC. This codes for CASSPSTSLPYEQYF.

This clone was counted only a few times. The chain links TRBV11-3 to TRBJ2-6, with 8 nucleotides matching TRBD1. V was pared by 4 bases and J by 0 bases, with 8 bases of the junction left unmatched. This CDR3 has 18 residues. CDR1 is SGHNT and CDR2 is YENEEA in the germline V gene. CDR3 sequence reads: CASSSSGTGYSGANVLTF. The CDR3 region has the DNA TGTGCCAGCAGCTCATCCGGGACAGGTTACTCTGGGGCCAACGTCCTGACTTTC. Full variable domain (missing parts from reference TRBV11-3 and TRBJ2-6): EAGVVQSPRYKIIEKKQPVAFWCNPISGHNTLYWYLQNLGQGPELLIRYENEEAVDDSQLPKDRFSAERLKGVDSTLKIQPAELGDSAVYLCASSSSGTGYSGANVLTFGAGSRLTVL.

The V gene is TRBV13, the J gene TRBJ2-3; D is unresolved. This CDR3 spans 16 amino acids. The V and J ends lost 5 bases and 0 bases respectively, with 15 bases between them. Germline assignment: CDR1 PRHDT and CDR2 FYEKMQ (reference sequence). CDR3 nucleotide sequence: TGTGCCAGCAGCGACACAGCTAAATTAAGCACAGATACGCAGTATTTT. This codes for CASSDTAKLSTDTQYF.

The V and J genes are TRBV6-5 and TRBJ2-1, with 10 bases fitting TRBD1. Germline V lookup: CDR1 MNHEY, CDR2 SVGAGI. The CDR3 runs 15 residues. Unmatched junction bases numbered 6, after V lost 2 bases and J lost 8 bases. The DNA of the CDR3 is TGTGCCAGCAGTTACGGACAGGGGGAGTTCGATGAGCAGTTCTTC. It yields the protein CASSYGQGEFDEQFF.

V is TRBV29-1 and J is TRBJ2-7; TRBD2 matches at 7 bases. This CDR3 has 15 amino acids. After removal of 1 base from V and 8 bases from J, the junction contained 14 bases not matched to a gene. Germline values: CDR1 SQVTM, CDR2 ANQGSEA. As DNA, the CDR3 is TGCAGCGTTGAAGGGATTGGCGGGAGCCTTGGCAAGCAGTACTTC. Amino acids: CSVEGIGGSLGKQYF.

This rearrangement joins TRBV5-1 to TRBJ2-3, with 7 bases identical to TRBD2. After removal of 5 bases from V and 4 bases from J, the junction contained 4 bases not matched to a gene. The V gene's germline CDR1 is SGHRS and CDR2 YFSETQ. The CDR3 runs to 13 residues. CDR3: CASRGRVSDTQYF. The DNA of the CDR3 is TGCGCCAGCAGGGGGAGGGTATCAGATACGCAGTATTTT.

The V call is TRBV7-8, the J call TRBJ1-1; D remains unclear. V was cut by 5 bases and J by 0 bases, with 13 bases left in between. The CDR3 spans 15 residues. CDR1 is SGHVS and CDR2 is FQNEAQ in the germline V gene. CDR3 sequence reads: CASSSGREMNTEAFF. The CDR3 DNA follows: TGTGCCAGCAGCAGTGGGCGGGAGATGAACACTGAAGCTTTCTTT. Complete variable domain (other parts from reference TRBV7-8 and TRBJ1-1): GAGVSQSPRYKVAKRGQDVALRCDPISGHVSLFWYQQALGQGPEFLTYFQNEAQLDKSGLPSDRFFAERPEGSVSTLKIQRTQQEDSAVYLCASSSGREMNTEAFFGQGTRLTVV.

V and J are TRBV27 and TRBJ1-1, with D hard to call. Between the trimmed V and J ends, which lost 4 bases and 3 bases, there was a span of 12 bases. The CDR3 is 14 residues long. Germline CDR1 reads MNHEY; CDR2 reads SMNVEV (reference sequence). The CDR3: CASSSPVRDTEAFF. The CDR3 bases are TGTGCCAGCAGTTCGCCTGTTCGAGACACTGAAGCTTTCTTT.

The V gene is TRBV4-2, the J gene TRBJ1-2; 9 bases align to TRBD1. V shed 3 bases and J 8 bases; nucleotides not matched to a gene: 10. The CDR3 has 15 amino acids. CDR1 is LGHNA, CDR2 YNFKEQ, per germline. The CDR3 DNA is TGTGCCAGCAGCCAGTCACTTGGGACAGGGAACGGCTACACCTTC. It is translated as CASSQSLGTGNGYTF.

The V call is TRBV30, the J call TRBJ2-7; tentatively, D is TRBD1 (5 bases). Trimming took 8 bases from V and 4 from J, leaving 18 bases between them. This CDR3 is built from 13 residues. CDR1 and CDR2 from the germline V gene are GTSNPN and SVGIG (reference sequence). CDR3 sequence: CALTRQGVYEQYF. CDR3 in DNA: TGTGCCCTGACGAGGCAGGGTGTTTACGAGCAGTACTTC.

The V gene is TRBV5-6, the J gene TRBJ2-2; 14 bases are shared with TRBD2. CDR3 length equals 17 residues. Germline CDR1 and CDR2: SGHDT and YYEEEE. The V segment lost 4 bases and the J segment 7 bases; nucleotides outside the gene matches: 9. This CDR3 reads CASSAWGLAGVIGELFF. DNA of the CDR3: TGTGCCAGCAGCGCGTGGGGACTAGCGGGAGTTATCGGGGAGCTGTTTTTT.

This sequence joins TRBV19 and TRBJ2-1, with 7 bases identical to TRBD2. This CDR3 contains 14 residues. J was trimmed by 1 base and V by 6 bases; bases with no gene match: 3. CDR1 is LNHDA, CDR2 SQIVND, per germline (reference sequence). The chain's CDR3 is CASSQLASYNEQFF. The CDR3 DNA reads TGTGCCAGTAGCCAACTAGCGTCCTACAATGAGCAGTTCTTC.

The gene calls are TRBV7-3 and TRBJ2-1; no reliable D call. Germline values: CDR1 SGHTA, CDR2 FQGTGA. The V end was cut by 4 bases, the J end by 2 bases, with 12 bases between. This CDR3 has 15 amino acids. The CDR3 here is CASSWKRTTYNEQFF. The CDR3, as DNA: TGTGCCAGCAGCTGGAAGCGTACCACCTACAATGAGCAGTTCTTC.

CDR3 DNA: TGTGCCAGCAGCTTAGACAGGCCCCCAAACATTCAGTACTTC. It yields the protein CASSLDRPPNIQYF. V is TRBV7-2 and J is TRBJ2-4; D might be TRBD1 (5 bases). Germline V gives CDR1 SGHTA, CDR2 FQGNSA. Trimming removed 1 base from V and 6 bases from J, with 10 bases in between. The CDR3 is made up of 14 amino acids.

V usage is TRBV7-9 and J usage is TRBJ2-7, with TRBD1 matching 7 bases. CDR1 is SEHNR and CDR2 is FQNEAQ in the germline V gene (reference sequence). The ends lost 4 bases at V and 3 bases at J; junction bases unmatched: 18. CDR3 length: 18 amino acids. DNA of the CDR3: TGTGCCAGCAGCTCAAGCCATAACGACAGGGTTTGGGACTACGAGCAGTACTTC. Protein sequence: CASSSSHNDRVWDYEQYF.